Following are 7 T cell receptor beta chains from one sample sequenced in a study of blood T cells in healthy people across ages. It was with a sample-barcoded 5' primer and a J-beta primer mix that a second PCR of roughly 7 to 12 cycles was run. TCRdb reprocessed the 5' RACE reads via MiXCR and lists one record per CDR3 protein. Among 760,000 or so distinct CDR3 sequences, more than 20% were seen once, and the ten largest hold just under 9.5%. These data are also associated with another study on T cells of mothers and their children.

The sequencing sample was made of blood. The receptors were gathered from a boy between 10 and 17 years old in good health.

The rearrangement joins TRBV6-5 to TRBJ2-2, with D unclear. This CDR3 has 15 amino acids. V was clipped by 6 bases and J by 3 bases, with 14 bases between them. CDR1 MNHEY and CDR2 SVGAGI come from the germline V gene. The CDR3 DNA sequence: TGTGCCAGCAGCCCGTCCCTACTATACACCGGGGAGCTGTTTTTT. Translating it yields CASSPSLLYTGELFF.

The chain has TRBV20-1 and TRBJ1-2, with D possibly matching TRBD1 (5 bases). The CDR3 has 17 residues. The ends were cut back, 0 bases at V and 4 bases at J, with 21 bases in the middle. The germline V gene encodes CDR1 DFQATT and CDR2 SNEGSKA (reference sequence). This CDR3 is CSARDPRVEGVGYGYTF. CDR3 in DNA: TGCAGTGCTAGAGACCCGCGTGTTGAAGGGGTTGGCTATGGCTACACCTTC.

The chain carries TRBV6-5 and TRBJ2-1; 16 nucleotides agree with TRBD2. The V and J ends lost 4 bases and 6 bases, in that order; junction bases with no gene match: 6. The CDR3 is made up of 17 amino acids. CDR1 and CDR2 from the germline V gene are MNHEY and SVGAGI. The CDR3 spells CASSFGTSGGASNEQFF. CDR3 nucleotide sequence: TGTGCCAGCAGTTTCGGGACTAGCGGGGGGGCCAGCAATGAGCAGTTCTTC.

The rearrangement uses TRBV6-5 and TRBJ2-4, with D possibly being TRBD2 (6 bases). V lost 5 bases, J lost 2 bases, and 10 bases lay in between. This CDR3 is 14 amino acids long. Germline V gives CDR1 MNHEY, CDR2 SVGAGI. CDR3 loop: CASSALASKNIQYF. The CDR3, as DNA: TGTGCCAGCAGTGCACTAGCTTCCAAAAACATTCAGTACTTC.

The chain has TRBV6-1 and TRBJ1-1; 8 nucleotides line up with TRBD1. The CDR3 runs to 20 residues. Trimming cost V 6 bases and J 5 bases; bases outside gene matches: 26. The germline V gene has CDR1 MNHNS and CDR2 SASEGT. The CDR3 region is CASSDAQGQGRLGGWTEAFF. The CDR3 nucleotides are TGTGCCAGCAGCGACGCCCAAGGACAGGGACGACTCGGGGGCTGGACTGAAGCTTTCTTT.

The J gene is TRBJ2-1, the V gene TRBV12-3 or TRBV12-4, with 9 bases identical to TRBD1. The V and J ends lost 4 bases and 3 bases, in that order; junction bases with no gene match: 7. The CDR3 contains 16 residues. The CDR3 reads CASSSRTGDNYNEQFF. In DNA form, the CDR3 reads TGTGCCAGCAGTTCCCGGACAGGGGACAACTACAATGAGCAGTTCTTC.

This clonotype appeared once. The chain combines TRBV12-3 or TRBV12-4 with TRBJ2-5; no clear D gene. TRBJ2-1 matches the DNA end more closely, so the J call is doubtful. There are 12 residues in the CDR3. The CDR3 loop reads CASSALLDEQFF. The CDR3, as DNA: TGTGCCAGCAGTGCCCTGTTGGATGAGCAGTTCTTC.